This TCR beta chain was captured by sequencing in a study of cytomegalovirus exposure and HLA in healthy donors. Study observations and caveats: In an earlier analysis, in fewer than 700 donors, most V segments appeared productive either ~87% or ~30% of the time.

Notes on this clone: Its cognate antigen is unknown.

From germline, CDR1 is SGHRS and CDR2 YFSETQ. The CDR3 is made up of 14 amino acids. The junction had 11 bases not matched to a gene; V was cut back by 7 bases and J by 8 bases. The PCR had 60 Vbeta and 13 Jbeta primers. The table came from immunoSEQ multiplex PCR; TCRdb's copy has only in-frame clones and leaves some out. The repertoire has some 130,000 clones, less than 80% of them found once; the top ten carry about 7%. This clonotype was obtained from a middle-aged man in good health and CMV-seropositive. The chain combines TRBV5-1 with TRBJ1-4; 7 bases fit TRBD1. The sample comprised PBMCs. The chain's CDR3 is CASHTGENGEKLFF. The DNA for the CDR3 is TGCGCCAGCCATACAGGGGAAAATGGGGAAAAACTGTTTTTT.